These T cell receptor beta chains were read from a single sample in a study of immune evolution from preneoplasia to lung adenocarcinoma. Assay used: immunoSEQ multiplex PCR; TCRdb lists only in-frame clones, some missing. Among over 11,000 clones, 75% to 90% were seen once, and the ten largest hold around 4.7%. Input material: FFPE minimally invasive lung adenocarcinoma tissue. Receptors originate from a person between 65 and 80 years old with lung adenocarcinoma. Each CDR3 is given with its conserved first and last residue.

12	TRBV19	CASGDGLYGYTF
14	TRBV28	CASSSAQYQLGQYF
15	TRBV6-1	CASSEEGSSYNEQFF
15	TRBV5-4	CASSGGLAGSYEQYF
15	TRBV6-6	CASSQPGGSNQPQHF
14	TRBV19	CASNSQFSGNTIYF
14	TRBV19	CASSIGGDVETQYF
14	TRBV6-6	CASSYSGGNQPQHF
18	TRBV5-1	CASSGTSGGIGPSYEQYF
15	TRBV15	CATSRRGQGHTEAFF
13	TRBV10-3	CAISEQTDYGYTF
15	TRBV5-4	CASSVPGGSSYEQYF
17	TRBV25-1	CASSESGGKGRNTEAFF